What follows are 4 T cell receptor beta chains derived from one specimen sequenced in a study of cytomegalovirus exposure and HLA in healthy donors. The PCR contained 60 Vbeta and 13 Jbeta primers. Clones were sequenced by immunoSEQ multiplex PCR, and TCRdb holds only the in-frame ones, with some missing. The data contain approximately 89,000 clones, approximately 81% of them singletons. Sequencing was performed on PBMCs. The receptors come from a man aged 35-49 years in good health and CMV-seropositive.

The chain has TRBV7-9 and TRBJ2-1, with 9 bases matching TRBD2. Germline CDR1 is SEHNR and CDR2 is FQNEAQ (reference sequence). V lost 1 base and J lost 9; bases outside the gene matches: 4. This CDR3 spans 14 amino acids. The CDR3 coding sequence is TGTGCCAGCAGCTTAGTTAGCGGGGGCGGTGAGCAGTTCTTC. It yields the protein CASSLVSGGGEQFF.

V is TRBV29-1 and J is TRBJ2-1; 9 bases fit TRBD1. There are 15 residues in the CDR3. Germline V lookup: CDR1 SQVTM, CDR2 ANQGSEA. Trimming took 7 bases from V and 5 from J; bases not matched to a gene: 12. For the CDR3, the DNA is TGCAGCGCCGAGGGACAGGGCGCGGTTAACAATGAGCAGTTCTTC. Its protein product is CSAEGQGAVNNEQFF.

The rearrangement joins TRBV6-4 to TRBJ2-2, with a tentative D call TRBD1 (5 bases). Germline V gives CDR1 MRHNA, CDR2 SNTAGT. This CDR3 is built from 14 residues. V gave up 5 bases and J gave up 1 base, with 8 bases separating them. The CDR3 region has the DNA TGTGCCAGCAGTCCGACAGAGAACACCGGGGAGCTGTTTTTT. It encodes CASSPTENTGELFF.

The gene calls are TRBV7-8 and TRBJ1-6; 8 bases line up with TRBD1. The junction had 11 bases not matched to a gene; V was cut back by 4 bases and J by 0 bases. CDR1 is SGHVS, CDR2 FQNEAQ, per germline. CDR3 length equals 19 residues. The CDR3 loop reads CASSSIGQGRSSYNSPLHF. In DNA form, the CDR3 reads TGTGCCAGCAGCTCAATCGGACAGGGACGGAGCTCCTATAATTCACCCCTCCACTTT. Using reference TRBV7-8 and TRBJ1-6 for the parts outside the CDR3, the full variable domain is GAGVSQSPRYKVAKRGQDVALRCDPISGHVSLFWYQQALGQGPEFLTYFQNEAQLDKSGLPSDRFFAERPEGSVSTLKIQRTQQEDSAVYLCASSSIGQGRSSYNSPLHFGNGTRLTVT.